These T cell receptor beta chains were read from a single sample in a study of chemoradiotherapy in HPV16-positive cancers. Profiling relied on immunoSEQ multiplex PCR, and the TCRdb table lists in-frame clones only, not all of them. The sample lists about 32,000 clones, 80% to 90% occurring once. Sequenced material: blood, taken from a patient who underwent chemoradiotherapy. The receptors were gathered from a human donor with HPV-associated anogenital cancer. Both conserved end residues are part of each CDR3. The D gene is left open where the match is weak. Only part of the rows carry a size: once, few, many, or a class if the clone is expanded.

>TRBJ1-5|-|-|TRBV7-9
CASSLEVGAPSNQPQHF
TGTGCCAGCAGCTTAGAGGTCGGCGCGCCCAGCAATCAGCCCCAGCATTTT
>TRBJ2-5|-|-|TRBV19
CASSIRQQQETQYF
TGTGCCAGTAGTATTCGACAGCAACAAGAGACCCAGTACTTC
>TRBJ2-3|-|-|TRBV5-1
CASSLRGAQSTDTQYF
TGCGCCAGCAGCTTACGCGGTGCTCAGAGCACAGATACGCAGTATTTT
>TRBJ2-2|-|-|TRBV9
CASSVVTGQTNTGELFF
TGTGCCAGCAGCGTAGTTACAGGGCAAACGAACACCGGGGAGCTGTTTTTT
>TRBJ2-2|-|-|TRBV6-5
CASSYKAGLPTGELFF
TGTGCCAGCAGTTATAAGGCAGGGTTGCCGACCGGGGAGCTGTTTTTT
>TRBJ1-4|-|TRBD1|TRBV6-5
CASSDPGTGNEKLFF
TGTGCCAGCAGCGACCCGGGGACAGGGAATGAAAAACTGTTTTTT
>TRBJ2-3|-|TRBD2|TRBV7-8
CASSSYSGGRTDTQYF
TGTGCCAGCAGCTCTTACTCGGGAGGACGGACGGATACGCAGTATTTT
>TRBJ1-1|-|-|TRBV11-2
CASSFQGRNTEAFF
TGTGCCAGCAGCTTCCAGGGACGAAACACTGAAGCTTTCTTT
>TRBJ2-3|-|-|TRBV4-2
CASSQTPSDTQYF
TGTGCCAGCAGCCAGACCCCTAGTGATACGCAGTATTTT
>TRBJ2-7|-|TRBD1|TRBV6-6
CASGGQGGPEQYF
TGTGCCAGCGGGGGACAGGGAGGTCCCGAGCAGTACTTC
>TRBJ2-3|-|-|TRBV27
CASSLIGSLSTDTQYF
TGTGCCAGCAGTTTAATTGGCTCACTGTCCACAGATACGCAGTATTTT
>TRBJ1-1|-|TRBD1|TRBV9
CASSVDRVSTEAFF
TGTGCCAGCAGCGTCGACAGGGTATCCACTGAAGCTTTCTTT
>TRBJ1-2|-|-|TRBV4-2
CASSQAGTTSLVGGYTF
TGTGCCAGCAGCCAGGCCGGGACAACTTCCTTAGTAGGTGGCTACACCTTC
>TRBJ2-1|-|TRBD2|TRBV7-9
CASSLGSSGRANEQFF
TGTGCCAGCAGCTTAGGTTCTAGCGGGAGGGCCAATGAGCAGTTCTTC
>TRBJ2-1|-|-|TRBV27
CASSYHNEQFF
TGTGCCAGCAGTTACCACAATGAGCAGTTCTTC
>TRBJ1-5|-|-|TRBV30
CAWSVGSGRQPQHF
TGTGCCTGGAGTGTCGGGTCTGGGAGGCAGCCCCAGCATTTT
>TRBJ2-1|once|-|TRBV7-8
CASSLAVAIPGYNEQFF
TGTGCCAGCAGCTTAGCGGTCGCTATCCCCGGATACAATGAGCAGTTCTTC
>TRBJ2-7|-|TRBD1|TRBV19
CASSTTGAPHEQYF
TGTGCCAGTAGTACGACAGGGGCTCCCCACGAGCAGTACTTC
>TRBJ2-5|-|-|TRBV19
CASNGGRPEETQYF
TGTGCCAGTAATGGGGGCAGGCCCGAAGAGACCCAGTACTTC
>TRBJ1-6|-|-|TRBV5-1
CASSFSQEDSPLHF
TGCGCCAGCAGCTTCTCGCAGGAGGATTCACCCCTCCACTTT
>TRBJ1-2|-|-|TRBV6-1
CASSEAWGNYGYTF
TGTGCCAGCAGTGAAGCCTGGGGGAACTATGGCTACACCTTC
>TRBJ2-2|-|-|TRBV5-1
CASSLPMRDTGELFF
TGCGCCAGCAGCTTGCCAATGCGGGACACCGGGGAGCTGTTTTTT
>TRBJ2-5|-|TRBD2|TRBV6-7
CASSKAGGPFGRETQYF
TGTGCCAGCAGTAAAGCGGGGGGGCCTTTCGGGCGAGAGACCCAGTACTTC
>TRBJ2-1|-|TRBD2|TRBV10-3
CAIGTSGGTNNEQFF
TGTGCCATCGGGACTAGCGGGGGAACCAACAATGAGCAGTTCTTC
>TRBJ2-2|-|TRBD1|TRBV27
CASSIDRGAGELFF
TGTGCCAGCAGTATTGACAGGGGTGCCGGGGAGCTGTTTTTT
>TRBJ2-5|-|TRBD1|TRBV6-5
CASNQGQVGETQYF
TGTGCCAGCAATCAAGGACAGGTCGGGGAGACCCAGTACTTC
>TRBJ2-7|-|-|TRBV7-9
CASSRLGDKTYEQYF
TGTGCCAGCAGCCGGCTCGGGGACAAAACCTACGAGCAGTACTTC
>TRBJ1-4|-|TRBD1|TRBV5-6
CASSPAGQGLNEKLFF
TGTGCCAGCAGCCCGGCGGGACAGGGGTTGAATGAAAAACTGTTTTTT
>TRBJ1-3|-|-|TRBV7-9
CASSPNRDYGNTIYF
TGTGCCAGCAGCCCCAACAGGGACTATGGAAACACCATATATTTT
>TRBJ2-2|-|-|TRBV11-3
CASSRGTGELFF
TGTGCCAGCAGCCGGGGCACCGGGGAGCTGTTTTTT
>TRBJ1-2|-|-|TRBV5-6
CASSFVLIGGYTF
TGTGCCAGCAGCTTTGTGTTAATAGGCGGCTACACCTTC
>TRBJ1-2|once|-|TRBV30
CAWSPLEGINYGYTF
TGTGCCTGGAGCCCTCTTGAGGGGATTAACTATGGCTACACCTTC
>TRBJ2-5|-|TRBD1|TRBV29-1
CSVEDRDGETQYF
TGCAGTGTCGAGGACAGGGATGGAGAGACCCAGTACTTC
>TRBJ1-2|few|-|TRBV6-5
CASHTPGDYTF
TGTGCCAGCCACACTCCAGGTGACTACACCTTC
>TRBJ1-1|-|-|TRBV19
CASSYGGTEAFF
TGTGCCAGTAGTTACGGGGGTACTGAAGCTTTCTTT
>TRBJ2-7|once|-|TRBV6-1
CASSAGPGYEQYF
TGTGCCAGCAGTGCGGGGCCCGGCTACGAGCAGTACTTC
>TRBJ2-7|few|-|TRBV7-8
CASSLVYSPVPYEQYF
TGTGCCAGCAGCTTAGTCTACAGCCCGGTTCCCTACGAGCAGTACTTC
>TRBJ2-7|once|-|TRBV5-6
CASSLVRGQEQYF
TGTGCCAGCAGCTTGGTCCGGGGGCAAGAGCAGTACTTC
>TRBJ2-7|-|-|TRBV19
CASSNRAESYYEQYF
TGTGCCAGTAGTAACCGCGCAGAATCGTATTACGAGCAGTACTTC
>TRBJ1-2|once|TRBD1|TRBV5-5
CASSSTGQGFFGYTF
TGTGCCAGCAGCTCAACGGGACAGGGTTTTTTCGGCTACACCTTC
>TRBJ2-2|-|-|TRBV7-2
CASSLEGSSHTGELFF
TGTGCCAGCAGCTTAGAGGGCAGCTCTCACACCGGGGAGCTGTTTTTT
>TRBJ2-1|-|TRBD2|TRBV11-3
CASSLGVREGEQFF
TGTGCCAGCAGCTTAGGGGTGAGGGAGGGGGAGCAGTTCTTC
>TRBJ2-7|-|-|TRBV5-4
CASSLYRDYLSYEQYF
TGTGCCAGCAGCCTATACAGGGACTACCTCTCCTACGAGCAGTACTTC
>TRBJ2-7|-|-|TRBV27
CASSPAPTGPASYEQYF
TGTGCCAGCAGTCCCGCCCCTACAGGGCCGGCATCCTACGAGCAGTACTTC
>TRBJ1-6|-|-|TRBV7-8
CASSSPGQELTFALHF
TGTGCCAGCAGTTCTCCGGGGCAGGAGTTGACTTTTGCCCTCCACTTT
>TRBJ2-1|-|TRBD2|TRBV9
CASSVAPRASGGLSSYNEQFF
TGTGCCAGCAGCGTAGCGCCAAGGGCTAGCGGGGGGTTGAGCTCCTACAATGAGCAGTTCTTC
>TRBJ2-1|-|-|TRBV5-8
CASSGMGVYNEQFF
TGTGCCAGCAGCGGTATGGGGGTCTACAATGAGCAGTTCTTC
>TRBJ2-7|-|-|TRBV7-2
CASSSTVEQYF
TGTGCCAGCAGCTCGACCGTCGAGCAGTACTTC
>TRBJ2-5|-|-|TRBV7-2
CASSPEGETQYF
TGTGCCAGCAGCCCAGAGGGGGAGACCCAGTACTTC
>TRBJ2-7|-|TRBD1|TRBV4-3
CASSQGAGDRAYEQYF
TGCGCCAGCAGCCAAGGAGCAGGGGACAGGGCCTACGAGCAGTACTTC
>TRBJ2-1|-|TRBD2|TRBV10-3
CAIVGITSGGQNEQFF
TGTGCCATAGTAGGAATTACTAGCGGGGGCCAAAATGAGCAGTTCTTC
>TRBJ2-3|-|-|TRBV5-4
CASSLGWSPDTQYF
TGTGCCAGCAGCCTCGGATGGTCCCCAGATACGCAGTATTTT
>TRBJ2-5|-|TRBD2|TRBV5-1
CASSAGTSRETQYF
TGCGCCAGCAGCGCCGGGACTAGCAGGGAGACCCAGTACTTC
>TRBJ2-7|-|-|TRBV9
CASSVGPVSYEQYF
TGTGCCAGCAGCGTAGGTCCGGTTTCCTACGAGCAGTACTTC
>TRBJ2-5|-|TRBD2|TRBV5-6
CASSLPSGALQETQYF
TGTGCCAGCAGCCTCCCCAGCGGGGCTCTCCAAGAGACCCAGTACTTC